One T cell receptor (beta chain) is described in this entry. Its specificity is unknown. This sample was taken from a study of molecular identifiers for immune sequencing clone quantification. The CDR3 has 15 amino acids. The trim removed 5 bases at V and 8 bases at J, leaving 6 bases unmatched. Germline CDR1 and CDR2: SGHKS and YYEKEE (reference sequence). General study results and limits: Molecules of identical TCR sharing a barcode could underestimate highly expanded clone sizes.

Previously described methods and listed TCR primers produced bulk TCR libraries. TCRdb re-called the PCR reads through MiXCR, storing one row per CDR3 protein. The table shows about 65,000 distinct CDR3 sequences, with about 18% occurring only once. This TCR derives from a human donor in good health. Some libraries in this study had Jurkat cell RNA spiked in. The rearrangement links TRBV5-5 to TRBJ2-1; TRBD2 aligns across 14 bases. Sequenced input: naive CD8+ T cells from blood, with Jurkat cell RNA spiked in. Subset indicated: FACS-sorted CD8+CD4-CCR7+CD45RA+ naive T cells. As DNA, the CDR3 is TGTGCCAGCAGAGAAGGACTAGCGGGAGGTCATGAGCAGTTCTTC. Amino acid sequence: CASREGLAGGHEQFF. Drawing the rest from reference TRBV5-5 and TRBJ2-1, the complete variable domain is DAGVTQSPTHLIKTRGQQVTLRCSPISGHKSVSWYQQVLGQGPQFIFQYYEKEERGRGNFPDRFSARQFPNYSSELNVNALLLGDSALYLCASREGLAGGHEQFFGPGTRLTVL.